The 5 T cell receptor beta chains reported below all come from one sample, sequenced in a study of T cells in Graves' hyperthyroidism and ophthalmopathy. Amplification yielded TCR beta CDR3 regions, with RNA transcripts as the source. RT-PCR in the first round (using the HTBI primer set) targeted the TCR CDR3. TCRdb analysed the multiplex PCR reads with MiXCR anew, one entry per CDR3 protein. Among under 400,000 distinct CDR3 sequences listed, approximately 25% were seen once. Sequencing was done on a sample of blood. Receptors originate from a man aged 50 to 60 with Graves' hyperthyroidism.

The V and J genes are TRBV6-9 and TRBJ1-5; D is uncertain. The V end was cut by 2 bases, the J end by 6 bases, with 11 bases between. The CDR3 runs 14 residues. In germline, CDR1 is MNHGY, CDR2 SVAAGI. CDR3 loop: CASSYGRQAQPQHF. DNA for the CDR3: TGTGCCAGCAGTTATGGGAGGCAGGCTCAGCCCCAGCATTTT.

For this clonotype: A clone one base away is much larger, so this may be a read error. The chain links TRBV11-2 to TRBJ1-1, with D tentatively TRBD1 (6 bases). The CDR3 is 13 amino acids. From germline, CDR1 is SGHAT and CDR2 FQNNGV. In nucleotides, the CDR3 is TGTGCCAGTCGAAGAGGACAGAACACTGAAGCTCTCTTT. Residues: CASRRGQNTEALF.

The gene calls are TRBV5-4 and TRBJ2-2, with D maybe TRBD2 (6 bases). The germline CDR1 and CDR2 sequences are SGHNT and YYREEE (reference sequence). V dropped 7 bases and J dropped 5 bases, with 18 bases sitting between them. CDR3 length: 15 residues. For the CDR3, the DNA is TGTGCCAGCCAGCGTGGGGCGGAGGGAACCGGGGAGCTGTTTTTT. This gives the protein CASQRGAEGTGELFF.

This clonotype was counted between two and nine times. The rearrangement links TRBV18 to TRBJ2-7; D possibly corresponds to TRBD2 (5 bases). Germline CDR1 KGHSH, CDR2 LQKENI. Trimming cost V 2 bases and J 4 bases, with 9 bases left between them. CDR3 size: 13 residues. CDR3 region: CASSPFAGYEQYF. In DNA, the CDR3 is TGTGCCAGCTCACCATTTGCGGGTTACGAGCAGTACTTC.

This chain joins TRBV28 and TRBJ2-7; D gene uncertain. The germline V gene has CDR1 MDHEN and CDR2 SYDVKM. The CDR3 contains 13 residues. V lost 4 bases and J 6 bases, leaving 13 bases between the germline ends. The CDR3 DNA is TGTGCCAGCAGTTCGCCCCTACCCGCCGAGCAGTACTTC. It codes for CASSSPLPAEQYF.